These 11 T cell receptor beta chains originate from one sample sequenced in a study of cytomegalovirus exposure and HLA in healthy donors. Researchers ran the PCR with 60 Vbeta and 13 Jbeta primers. Assay used: immunoSEQ multiplex PCR; TCRdb lists only in-frame clones, some missing. The sample has around 160,000 clones; roughly four fifths are singletons. Sequencing used PBMCs. Receptors originate from a woman in her thirties or forties in good health and CMV-seronegative.

The chain recombines TRBV6-4 with TRBJ2-3; D is uncertain. Germline CDR1 and CDR2: MRHNA and SNTAGT. V shed 4 bases and J shed 3 bases, with 8 bases lying between them. CDR3 size: 13 residues. CDR3 protein: CASSVRATDTQYF. The CDR3 region has the DNA TGTGCCAGCAGTGTCCGAGCAACAGATACGCAGTATTTT.

Concerning this clone: One end of the junction varies from germline; a read error may be responsible. The V and J genes are TRBV7-7 and TRBJ2-2; D may be TRBD2 (5 bases). Germline values: CDR1 SSHAT, CDR2 FNYEAQ (reference sequence). CDR3 length: 15 amino acids. This CDR3 is CASSPGREGTGELFF. DNA of the CDR3: TGTGCTAGCAGCCCCGGACGCGAGGGCACCGGGGAGCTGTTTTTT.

V is TRBV27 and J is TRBJ2-1; weak D call: TRBD2 (6 bases). The CDR3 is made up of 15 amino acids. The V gene's germline CDR1 is MNHEY and CDR2 SMNVEV (reference sequence). V shed 2 bases and J shed 3 bases, with 11 bases lying between them. The CDR3 loop is CASSLTGVVYNEQFF. In DNA form, the CDR3 reads TGTGCCAGCAGTTTAACGGGAGTGGTCTACAATGAGCAGTTCTTC.

This chain joins TRBV5-1 and TRBJ1-1; TRBD1 matches at 12 bases. The CDR3 has 15 residues. Unmatched junction bases numbered 8, after V lost 4 bases and J lost 7 bases. In germline, CDR1 is SGHRS, CDR2 YFSETQ. This CDR3 reads CASSTGQGAHLEAFF. The CDR3 region has the DNA TGCGCCAGCAGCACGGGACAGGGGGCCCACCTTGAAGCTTTCTTT.

This clone has more than one count but fewer than ten. The CDR3 region is CASRDRVLETQYF. The CDR3 DNA sequence: TGTGCCAGCAGGGACAGGGTATTGGAGACCCAGTACTTC. The chain employs TRBV27 and TRBJ2-5; 8 bases map to TRBD1. V gave up 6 bases and J gave up 5 bases; unmatched junction bases: 5. The length of the CDR3 is 13 residues. CDR1 and CDR2 (germline): MNHEY, SMNVEV (reference sequence).

The chain has TRBV28 and TRBJ1-1, with 7 bases fitting TRBD1. From germline, CDR1 is MDHEN and CDR2 SYDVKM. CDR3 length: 14 amino acids. V was pared by 5 bases and J by 4 bases, with 7 bases of the junction left unmatched. The CDR3 loop is CASSHPQGGTEAFF. CDR3 nucleotide sequence: TGTGCCAGCAGTCACCCCCAGGGGGGCACTGAAGCTTTCTTT.

V gene TRBV4-2 combines with J gene TRBJ2-2; 7 bases line up with TRBD1. V lost 1 base to trimming and J lost 6 bases; unmatched junction nucleotides: 11. This CDR3 has 17 amino acids. CDR1 is LGHNA and CDR2 is YNFKEQ in the germline V gene. The CDR3 DNA follows: TGTGCCAGCAGCCAAGTTGTGACAGGGACAACACCCGGGGAGCTGTTTTTT. Amino acids: CASSQVVTGTTPGELFF.

The sample holds a few counts of this clone. The chain joins TRBV11-3 to TRBJ2-3; 7 nucleotides agree with TRBD1. Germline trimming cut 4 bases from V and 4 bases from J; bases unmatched to any gene: 11. CDR3 size: 16 residues. Germline lookup yields CDR1 SGHNT and CDR2 YENEEA. CDR3 loop: CASSSTGSGGSDTQYF. The CDR3 nucleotides read TGTGCCAGCAGCTCGACAGGGTCAGGGGGTTCAGATACGCAGTATTTT.

This chain connects TRBV9 to TRBJ2-5; D is possibly TRBD2 (6 bases). CDR3 size: 18 residues. V was trimmed by 0 bases and J by 2 bases, leaving 20 bases between them. CDR1 and CDR2 (germline): SGDLS, YYNGEE. The CDR3 nucleotides read TGTGCCAGCAGCGTAGGATTTTTGGGGGGAGCTGGGCAAGAGACCCAGTACTTC. This translates into CASSVGFLGGAGQETQYF.

This clone has a single count. This chain uses TRBV19 with TRBJ2-2; possibly TRBD1 for D (6 bases). In germline, CDR1 is LNHDA, CDR2 SQIVND (reference sequence). The CDR3 is 13 residues long. Trimming cost V 1 base and J 6 bases, with 6 bases left between them. The CDR3 DNA follows: TGTGCCAGTAGTATAGGGACAGCCGGGGAGCTGTTTTTT. It yields the protein CASSIGTAGELFF.

This chain joins TRBV7-2 and TRBJ2-3; 7 nucleotides agree with TRBD1. Trimming removed 1 base from V and 0 bases from J; junction bases left unmatched: 4. This CDR3 comprises 16 residues. CDR1 SGHTA and CDR2 FQGNSA come from the germline V gene. The CDR3 nucleotides read TGTGCCAGCAGCTTAGTGGGACAGAAAAGCACAGATACGCAGTATTTT. Protein sequence: CASSLVGQKSTDTQYF.